The 22 T cell receptor beta chains below all came from one sample that was sequenced in a study of graft-versus-host responses after intestinal transplantation. No cognate antigen is known for these TCRs. Assay used: immunoSEQ multiplex PCR; TCRdb lists only in-frame clones, some missing. The sample lists tens of thousands of clones, about 94% seen once, with more than 0.3% in the top ten. The sequenced sample was unstimulated CD4+ T cells sorted from spleen or lymph node cells, obtained before transplant. The source of these receptors is a human donor who was the organ donor for an intestinal transplant.

The chain has TRBV6-5 and TRBJ2-2; 7 bases are shared with TRBD1. V lost 2 bases and J lost 2; bases outside the gene matches: 2. Germline V gives CDR1 MNHEY, CDR2 SVGAGI. The CDR3 is 15 amino acids. CDR3: CASSYRDSNTGELFF. The CDR3 DNA reads as TGTGCCAGCAGTTACCGGGACAGCAACACCGGGGAGCTGTTTTTT.

V gene TRBV11-2 combines with J gene TRBJ2-7, with D maybe TRBD1 (6 bases). V dropped 4 bases and J dropped 4 bases, with 26 bases sitting between them. The CDR3 has 18 amino acids. The germline V gene has CDR1 SGHAT and CDR2 FQNNGV. CDR3 nucleotides: TGTGCCAGCAGCTCGGGGTGGGTTTGGTCAGGGGCAAGTTACGAGCAGTACTTC. Its translation is CASSSGWVWSGASYEQYF.

V and J are TRBV5-1 and TRBJ2-1; D possibly corresponds to TRBD1 (6 bases). CDR3 size: 16 residues. The V end lost 0 bases, the J end lost 4 bases, and 14 bases lay between the germline ends. Germline assignment: CDR1 SGHRS and CDR2 YFSETQ. The CDR3 region is CASSLEQGIVYNEQFF. The CDR3 bases are TGCGCCAGCAGCTTGGAACAGGGCATCGTATACAATGAGCAGTTCTTC.

The chain couples TRBV10-3 to TRBJ1-5; 8 bases are shared with TRBD1. The CDR3 spans 14 residues. Trimming cost V 10 bases and J 0 bases; bases outside gene matches: 5. CDR1 ENHRY and CDR2 SYGVKD come from the germline V gene. The CDR3 reads CATGQVDSNQPQHF. CDR3 nucleotide sequence: TGTGCCACGGGACAGGTCGATAGCAATCAGCCCCAGCATTTT.

This chain joins TRBV9 and TRBJ2-3; TRBD2 agrees at 8 bases. The CDR3 totals 15 residues. V lost 4 bases, J lost 4 bases, and 8 bases stayed unmatched. Looked up from germline, CDR1 is SGDLS and CDR2 is YYNGEE. CDR3 protein: CASSSHGGEADTQYF. The DNA for the CDR3 is TGTGCCAGCAGCTCACACGGGGGGGAGGCAGATACGCAGTATTTT.

CDR3 nucleotides: TGTGCCAGCTCACCAGGCAACAGAAATGGCTACACCTTC. As protein: CASSPGNRNGYTF. The chain employs TRBV18 and TRBJ1-2; unclear D gene. The CDR3 spans 13 residues. The germline V gene has CDR1 KGHSH and CDR2 LQKENI. V lost 2 bases to trimming and J lost 6 bases, with 10 bases between them.

This clone was seen just once. The rearrangement links TRBV14 to TRBJ1-1; TRBD1 matches 10 bases. Trimming took 3 bases from V and 1 from J; bases not matched to a gene: 5. CDR3 length: 16 residues. CDR1 SGHDN and CDR2 FVKESK come from the germline V gene. CDR3 loop: CASSHLWDRGNTEAFF. The CDR3, as DNA: TGTGCCAGCAGCCACCTCTGGGACAGGGGGAACACTGAAGCTTTCTTT.

The chain carries TRBV27 and TRBJ2-5; 14 bases match TRBD2. Trimming cost V 5 bases and J 5 bases; bases outside gene matches: 13. The CDR3 totals 18 residues. Germline assignment: CDR1 MNHEY and CDR2 SMNVEV (reference sequence). The CDR3 reads CASSRPTSGGAMQETQYF. CDR3 bases: TGTGCCAGCAGTAGACCGACTAGCGGGGGGGCCATGCAGGAGACCCAGTACTTC.

The V call is TRBV7-2, the J call TRBJ2-5; 13 bases line up with TRBD2. Unmatched junction bases numbered 2, after V lost 3 bases and J lost 4 bases. Per germline, CDR1 SGHTA and CDR2 FQGNSA. CDR3 length: 15 amino acids. In nucleotides, the CDR3 is TGTGCCAGCAGCTTGGGACTAGCGGGGTCAGAGACCCAGTACTTC. Translating gives CASSLGLAGSETQYF.

This rearrangement joins TRBV7-2 to TRBJ2-2, with D perhaps matching TRBD1 (5 bases). Germline V lookup: CDR1 SGHTA, CDR2 FQGNSA. The CDR3 has 15 amino acids. With 3 bases removed from V and 0 bases from J, the gap between germline ends came to 8 bases. CDR3 DNA sequence: TGTGCCAGCAGCTTTAGGGGATCGAACACCGGGGAGCTGTTTTTT. This sequence encodes CASSFRGSNTGELFF.

The rearrangement joins TRBV6-6 to TRBJ1-2, with D possibly matching TRBD1 (6 bases). Trimming removed 6 bases from V and 0 bases from J, with 11 bases in between. Germline CDR1 MNHNY, CDR2 SVGAGI (reference sequence). The CDR3 is made up of 14 amino acids. The CDR3 sequence is CASRPGQPNYGYTF. The CDR3 DNA sequence: TGTGCCAGCAGGCCCGGACAGCCTAACTATGGCTACACCTTC.

The chain has TRBV2 and TRBJ2-6; 11 bases are shared with TRBD1. V shed 4 bases and J 1 base; nucleotides not matched to a gene: 6. The V gene's germline CDR1 is SNHLY and CDR2 FYNNEI. The CDR3 contains 18 residues. The CDR3 region is CASSGTGTGGSGANVLTF. In nucleotides, the CDR3 is TGTGCCAGCAGTGGGACCGGGACAGGGGGGTCTGGGGCCAACGTCCTGACTTTC.

The V gene is TRBV12-5, the J gene TRBJ2-5; D remains ambiguous. The last part of the DNA fits TRBJ2-7 better; the J call may be wrong. CDR1 and CDR2 from the germline V gene are LGHNT and FRNRAP. CDR3 length: 17 amino acids. The CDR3 DNA reads TGTGCTAGTGGTTTGGTACTCGGAGTCGTACACTCCTACGAGCAGTACTTC. Protein sequence: CASGLVLGVVHSYEQYF.

This rearrangement joins TRBV21-1 to TRBJ2-6; the table's D call of TRBD2 was not tested on the DNA. TRBV21-1 is designated a pseudogene. The CDR3 extends over 15 amino acids. This CDR3 is CASSKVRSGANVLTF. The DNA for the CDR3 is TGTGCCAGCAGCAAAGTCCGTTCTGGGGCCAACGTCCTGACTTTC.

The chain links TRBV28 to TRBJ1-2, with 9 bases lining up with TRBD1. Germline CDR1 is MDHEN and CDR2 is SYDVKM. V lost 2 bases, J lost 2 bases, and 6 bases stayed unmatched. The CDR3 sequence is 16 residues long. The DNA of the CDR3 is TGTGCCAGCAGTTTACCCCACAGGGGGCAAAACTATGGCTACACCTTC. Translated, it gives CASSLPHRGQNYGYTF.

The chain is built from TRBV18 and TRBJ2-7, with unresolved D. This CDR3 comprises 13 residues. The V end was cut by 2 bases, the J end by 0 bases, with 5 bases between. CDR1 is KGHSH, CDR2 LQKENI, per germline. The CDR3 DNA sequence: TGTGCCAGCTCACCAGGGGACTCCTACGAGCAGTACTTC. It codes for CASSPGDSYEQYF.

This sequence joins TRBV6-1 and TRBJ1-6; D not resolved. This CDR3 has 16 residues. V was cut by 2 bases and J by 8 bases, with 16 bases left in between. Germline CDR1 and CDR2: MNHNS and SASEGT. The CDR3 DNA reads as TGTGCCAGCAGTGAACGGGCATCTCCGGGTCATTCACCCCTCCACTTT. This codes for CASSERASPGHSPLHF.

The chain recombines TRBV11-3 with TRBJ2-7; D may match TRBD1 or TRBD2 (5 bases each). V dropped 1 base and J dropped 6 bases, with 7 bases sitting between them. The CDR3 extends over 12 amino acids. The germline V gene encodes CDR1 SGHNT and CDR2 YENEEA. Here the CDR3 DNA reads TGTGCCAGCAGCTTAGGGGGACCCGAGCAGTACTTC. Its protein is CASSLGGPEQYF.

V is TRBV27 and J is TRBJ2-6, with D perhaps being TRBD1 or TRBD2 (5 bases each). The V end was cut by 0 bases, the J end by 0 bases, with 12 bases between. The CDR3 is 18 residues long. Germline loops: CDR1 MNHEY, CDR2 SMNVEV (reference sequence). The CDR3 loop is CASSLSGTFFSGANVLTF. The CDR3, as DNA: TGTGCCAGCAGTTTATCAGGGACCTTTTTCTCTGGGGCCAACGTCCTGACTTTC. Full variable domain (outside the CDR3, taken from reference TRBV27 and TRBJ2-6): EAQVTQNPRYLITVTGKKLTVTCSQNMNHEYMSWYRQDPGLGLRQIYYSMNVEVTDKGDVPEGYKVSRKEKRNFPLILESPSPNQTSLYFCASSLSGTFFSGANVLTFGAGSRLTVL.

This chain uses TRBV7-9 with TRBJ2-2; TRBD2 is a possible D gene (5 bases). Trimming stripped 3 bases from V and 6 bases from J, with 11 bases between. This CDR3 comprises 14 residues. From germline, CDR1 is SEHNR and CDR2 FQNEAQ (reference sequence). Here the CDR3 DNA reads TGTGCCAGCAGCTTCACAGCGGTCGCCGGGGAGCTGTTTTTT. It codes for CASSFTAVAGELFF.

V and J are TRBV7-9 and TRBJ2-3, with 8 bases that match TRBD2. The CDR3 has 15 residues. CDR1 is SEHNR, CDR2 FQNEAQ, per germline (reference sequence). J lost 5 bases, V lost 3 bases, and 7 bases had no gene match. The CDR3: CASSFKRGRGDTQYF. In nucleotides, the CDR3 is TGTGCCAGCAGCTTCAAGCGGGGGAGGGGAGATACGCAGTATTTT.

V usage is TRBV6-1 and J usage is TRBJ1-2, with D possibly being TRBD1 (5 bases). Germline V CDR1 and CDR2: MNHNS, SASEGT. This CDR3 has 14 amino acids. The V end was cut by 5 bases, the J end by 0 bases, with 10 bases between. The CDR3 bases are TGTGCCAGCAGTCGGACAATAACTAACTATGGCTACACCTTC. Translation gives CASSRTITNYGYTF.